These 3 T cell receptor beta chains were all obtained from the same sample, sequenced in a study of blood T cells in healthy people across ages (dated by TCRdb to the mid-2010s). The library came from 5' RACE. TCRdb lists the instrument as Illumina HiSeq 2500. A second about 7 to 12 cycle PCR used a sample-barcoded 5' primer and a J-beta primer mix. The public reads were quality trimmed at Q25 with fastp and then assembled into clones with MiXCR by TCRdb, keeping productive beta chains. Rows are combined by CDR3 protein, so each entry shows the most common genes and DNA. A total of some 320,000 distinct CDR3 sequences appear in this sample, about 25% of them only once. The ten largest clonotypes hold roughly 28% of the sample. The material sequenced was blood. Receptors originate from a woman aged 70-85 years in good health.

V and J are TRBV6-1 and TRBJ1-4; D call uncertain. Trimming left V 8 bases short and J 8 bases short, with 18 bases between. Germline CDR1 and CDR2: MNHNS and SASEGT. This CDR3 contains 14 residues. The CDR3, as DNA: TGTGCCAGCTTCGCGGGCGGAACTTCAGAAAAACTGTTTTTT. Amino acid sequence: CASFAGGTSEKLFF.

This clonotype is a singleton in its sample. The rearrangement links TRBV5-6 to TRBJ2-7; weak D call: TRBD1 (6 bases). The V end was cut by 4 bases, the J end by 5 bases, with 16 bases between. Germline V CDR1 and CDR2: SGHDT, YYEEEE. The CDR3 length is 14 residues. The CDR3 coding sequence is TGTGCCAGCAGCATATACAGGGATAGTAACGAGCAGTACTTC. This gives the protein CASSIYRDSNEQYF.

The V gene is TRBV12-3 or TRBV12-4, the J gene TRBJ2-1; D may match TRBD1 or TRBD2 (5 bases each). CDR3 length: 14 residues. Trimming left V 8 bases short and J 4 bases short, with 15 bases between. CDR3 sequence reads: CASLPGPQYNEQFF. DNA of the CDR3: TGTGCCAGCCTGCCGGGACCGCAATACAATGAGCAGTTCTTC.